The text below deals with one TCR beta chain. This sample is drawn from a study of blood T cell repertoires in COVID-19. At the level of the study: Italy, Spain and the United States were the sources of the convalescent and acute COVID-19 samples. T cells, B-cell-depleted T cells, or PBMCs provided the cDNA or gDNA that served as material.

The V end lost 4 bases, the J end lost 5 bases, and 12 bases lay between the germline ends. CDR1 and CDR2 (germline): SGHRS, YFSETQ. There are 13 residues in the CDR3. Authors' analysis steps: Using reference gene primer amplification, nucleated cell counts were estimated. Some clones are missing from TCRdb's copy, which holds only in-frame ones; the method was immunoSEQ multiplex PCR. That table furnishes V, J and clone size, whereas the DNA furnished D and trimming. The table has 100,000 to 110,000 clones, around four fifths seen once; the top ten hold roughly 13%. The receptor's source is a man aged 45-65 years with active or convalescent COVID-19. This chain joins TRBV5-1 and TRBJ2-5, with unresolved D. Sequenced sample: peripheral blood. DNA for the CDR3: TGCGCCAGCAGCCAGCTGACTGGGGAGACCCAGTACTTC. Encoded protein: CASSQLTGETQYF.